Listed here are 29 T cell receptor beta chains from one sample, sequenced in a study of blood T cell repertoires in COVID-19. Method: immunoSEQ multiplex PCR; TCRdb's copy keeps in-frame clones and lacks some. The table has a few hundred thousand clones, roughly 88% seen once; the top ten hold under 1.5%. What was sequenced was peripheral blood. Receptors were obtained from a woman aged 40 to 49 who had recovered from COVID-19.

The chain combines TRBV27 with TRBJ1-1; no clear D gene. The CDR3 is 13 amino acids. Germline CDR1 reads MNHEY; CDR2 reads SMNVEV (reference sequence). Trimming took off 1 base at V and 4 bases at J, with 7 bases between the two ends. CDR3 in DNA: TGTGCCAGCAGTTTATTTGGTAGCACTGAAGCTTTCTTT. Translating gives CASSLFGSTEAFF.

The chain uses TRBV28 and TRBJ1-2; D is unresolved. CDR1 is MDHEN, CDR2 SYDVKM, per germline. Deletions cut 2 bases from V and 2 bases from J, with 9 bases between. CDR3 length: 14 amino acids. The CDR3 here is CASSLNNLNYGYTF. DNA for the CDR3: TGTGCCAGCAGTTTAAACAATTTGAACTATGGCTACACCTTC.

V and J are TRBV3-1 (or the pseudogene TRBV3-2) and TRBJ2-5, with a possible D match to TRBD1 (6 bases). With 1 base removed from V and 5 bases from J, the gap between germline ends came to 14 bases. Germline V gene sequence: CDR1 LGHDT, CDR2 YNNKEL (reference sequence). The CDR3 is made up of 15 amino acids. Here the CDR3 reads CASSQGQGMGETQYF. The CDR3 DNA follows: TGTGCCAGCAGCCAAGGTCAGGGGATGGGGGAGACCCAGTACTTC.

The gene calls are TRBV18 and TRBJ1-4, with 10 bases identical to TRBD1. The CDR3 totals 19 residues. From germline, CDR1 is KGHSH and CDR2 LQKENI. Trimming took 5 bases from V and 0 from J; bases not matched to a gene: 12. The CDR3 nucleotides read TGTGCCAGCTCAAAAAACCGGGACAGGGGTACTGCAACTAATGAAAAACTGTTTTTT. It is translated as CASSKNRDRGTATNEKLFF.

This chain connects TRBV19 to TRBJ2-2; the D gene is possibly TRBD2 (7 bases). This CDR3 has 17 residues. Germline V gives CDR1 LNHDA, CDR2 SQIVND (reference sequence). The V and J ends lost 3 bases and 2 bases respectively, with 16 bases between them. CDR3 residues: CASSIRHGGLNTGELFF. The CDR3 region has the DNA TGTGCCAGTAGTATTAGGCACGGGGGGCTAAACACCGGGGAGCTGTTTTTT. The whole variable domain, filled in from reference TRBV19 and TRBJ2-2, reads DGGITQSPKYLFRKEGQNVTLSCEQNLNHDAMYWYRQDPGQGLRLIYYSQIVNDFQKGDIAEGYSVSREKKESFPLTVTSAQKNPTAFYLCASSIRHGGLNTGELFFGEGSRLTVL.

V usage is TRBV3-1 (or the pseudogene TRBV3-2) and J usage is TRBJ1-2; 11 nucleotides line up with TRBD1. The CDR3 loop spans 15 amino acids. Trimming cost V 4 bases and J 5 bases; bases outside gene matches: 6. Germline CDR1 and CDR2: LGHDT and YNNKEL (reference sequence). CDR3 nucleotides: TGTGCCAGCAGCCTTGGACAGGGGGCGTTTTATGGCTACACCTTC. Encoded protein: CASSLGQGAFYGYTF.

The J gene is TRBJ2-7, the V gene TRBV11-2, with D maybe TRBD2 (6 bases). This CDR3 region has 15 residues. Deletions cut 4 bases from V and 3 bases from J, with 16 bases between. The germline gives CDR1 SGHAT, CDR2 FQNNGV. The CDR3 here is CASSYLGRNNYEQYF. The CDR3 DNA follows: TGTGCCAGCAGCTACCTCGGGAGAAACAACTACGAGCAGTACTTC.

This clone came up once. This sequence joins TRBV20-1 and TRBJ2-7, with D possibly TRBD1 on 5 matching bases. Per the germline V gene, CDR1 is DFQATT and CDR2 is SNEGSKA (reference sequence). This CDR3 contains 12 residues. Deletions cut 3 bases from V and 5 bases from J, with 11 bases between. The CDR3 is CSASSRADEQYF. Written as DNA, the CDR3 is TGCAGTGCTAGTTCCAGGGCGGACGAGCAGTACTTC.

The V gene is TRBV5-1, the J gene TRBJ1-3; D remains unclear. Germline values: CDR1 SGHRS, CDR2 YFSETQ. The CDR3 is 14 residues long. The V gene lost 0 bases and the J gene lost 3 bases, with 7 bases spanning the gap. CDR3: CASSLGGDGNTIYF. DNA for the CDR3: TGCGCCAGCAGCTTGGGCGGGGATGGAAACACCATATATTTT.

This clone was picked up one time. The chain is built from TRBV5-6 and TRBJ2-3; possibly TRBD2 for D (6 bases). V lost 0 bases and J 6 bases, leaving 14 bases between the germline ends. This CDR3 has 15 amino acids. Per germline, CDR1 SGHDT and CDR2 YYEEEE. CDR3 DNA: TGTGCCAGCAGCTTGGCCCCCGGGGGAGCCGATACGCAGTATTTT. Amino acid sequence: CASSLAPGGADTQYF. The whole variable domain, filled in from reference TRBV5-6 and TRBJ2-3, reads DAGVTQSPTHLIKTRGQQVTLRCSPKSGHDTVSWYQQALGQGPQFIFQYYEEEERQRGNFPDRFSGHQFPNYSSELNVNALLLGDSALYLCASSLAPGGADTQYFGPGTRLTVL.

The chain is built from TRBV5-1 and TRBJ2-3; 11 bases line up with TRBD1. CDR3 length: 16 amino acids. J lost 2 bases, V lost 3 bases, and 5 bases had no gene match. Per germline, CDR1 SGHRS and CDR2 YFSETQ. CDR3: CASSSGQGASTDTQYF. The CDR3 DNA reads TGCGCCAGCAGCTCCGGACAGGGGGCTTCCACAGATACGCAGTATTTT.

This clone was seen a few times. This chain links TRBV5-3 with TRBJ1-6, with D possibly being TRBD1 (5 bases). TRBV5-3 is an open reading frame whose function is uncertain. Trimming took off 1 base at V and 9 bases at J, with 11 bases between the two ends. This CDR3 region has 14 residues. The CDR3, as DNA: TGTGCCAGAAGCTTGTACCCCAGGGTTTCACCCCTCCACTTT. Protein sequence: CARSLYPRVSPLHF.

V gene TRBV5-4 combines with J gene TRBJ1-1; no reliable D call. Trimming took 9 bases from V and 6 from J, leaving 18 bases between them. Germline loops: CDR1 SGHNT, CDR2 YYREEE (reference sequence). The CDR3 totals 13 residues. The CDR3 spells CATTRRNDPEAFF. The CDR3 nucleotides read TGTGCCACCACGCGGAGGAACGATCCTGAAGCTTTCTTT.

The chain couples TRBV19 to TRBJ1-6; possibly TRBD1 for D (5 bases). The CDR3 has 16 amino acids. The ends were cut back, 6 bases at V and 1 base at J, with 13 bases in the middle. The germline CDR1 and CDR2 sequences are LNHDA and SQIVND (reference sequence). The CDR3 loop reads CASSNDPGSYNSPLHF. DNA for the CDR3: TGTGCCAGTAGCAACGACCCAGGGTCCTATAATTCACCCCTCCACTTT.

V is TRBV5-1 and J is TRBJ2-7; a possible D gene is TRBD2 (6 bases). The CDR3 consists of 16 residues. Germline assignment: CDR1 SGHRS and CDR2 YFSETQ. With 3 bases removed from V and 6 bases from J, the gap between germline ends came to 22 bases. The CDR3 loop is CASSSRAGGVRGEQYF. DNA for the CDR3: TGCGCCAGCAGCTCCCGCGCCGGCGGGGTCAGAGGCGAGCAGTACTTC. The whole variable domain, remainder taken from reference TRBV5-1 and TRBJ2-7, is KAGVTQTPRYLIKTRGQQVTLSCSPISGHRSVSWYQQTPGQGLQFLFEYFSETQRNKGNFPGRFSGRQFSNSRSEMNVSTLELGDSALYLCASSSRAGGVRGEQYFGPGTRLTVT.

The chain recombines TRBV5-1 with TRBJ2-7; TRBD2 matches at 11 bases. J gave up 2 bases and V 0 bases, and 10 bases lay outside the gene matches. The CDR3 extends over 18 amino acids. Germline CDR1 is SGHRS and CDR2 is YFSETQ. CDR3 nucleotides: TGCGCCAGCAGCTTGGTGGCTAGCGGGGGGACCACCGCCTACGAGCAGTACTTC. Translating gives CASSLVASGGTTAYEQYF.

The chain links TRBV28 to TRBJ2-5; maybe TRBD1 (5 bases). Germline CDR1 reads MDHEN; CDR2 reads SYDVKM. V dropped 2 bases and J dropped 5 bases, with 12 bases sitting between them. This CDR3 has 14 residues. CDR3 loop: CASSLGAITETQYF. For the CDR3, the DNA is TGTGCCAGCAGTTTAGGGGCGATCACGGAGACCCAGTACTTC.

This rearrangement joins TRBV5-1 to TRBJ2-1; D call uncertain. Germline loops: CDR1 SGHRS, CDR2 YFSETQ. The germline V and J ends were trimmed by 0 bases and 2 bases, with 18 bases remaining between them. The CDR3 loop spans 18 amino acids. CDR3 nucleotide sequence: TGCGCCAGCAGCTTGGTGTCCCCGTTAAGAACTGCCTACAATGAGCAGTTCTTC. Its protein is CASSLVSPLRTAYNEQFF.

The J gene is TRBJ2-3, the V gene TRBV3-1 (or the pseudogene TRBV3-2), with 11 bases lining up with TRBD2. CDR3 length: 15 residues. Germline V gene data show CDR1 as LGHDT and CDR2 as YNNKEL (reference sequence). V lost 6 bases to trimming and J lost 3 bases; unmatched junction nucleotides: 5. The DNA of the CDR3 is TGTGCCAGCAGTTCCTCTAGCGGGGGGACAGATACGCAGTATTTT. Protein product: CASSSSSGGTDTQYF.

This sequence joins TRBV12-3 or TRBV12-4 and TRBJ1-2, with a possible D match to TRBD1 (5 bases). V was trimmed by 5 bases and J by 8 bases, leaving 9 bases between them. The CDR3 consists of 11 residues. CDR3 nucleotide sequence: TGTGCCAGCAGTCTCAGGGAAGGCTACACCTTC. It yields the protein CASSLREGYTF.

This clone was detected only a few times. The chain combines TRBV5-8 with TRBJ1-5; D unresolved. The CDR3 totals 13 residues. The V and J ends lost 1 base and 8 bases respectively, with 10 bases between them. Germline V CDR1 and CDR2: SGHTS, YDEGEE. CDR3 DNA: TGTGCCAGCAGCTTGTATACCGGGGAGCCCCAGCATTTT. Protein product: CASSLYTGEPQHF.

V is TRBV3-1 (or the pseudogene TRBV3-2) and J is TRBJ1-4; 7 nucleotides match TRBD1. With V trimmed by 1 base and J by 3 bases, 2 bases remained unmatched. The CDR3 sequence is 15 residues long. Germline V gene lookup returns CDR1 LGHDT and CDR2 YNNKEL (reference sequence). The CDR3 DNA reads TGTGCCAGCAGCCAAGGGACAGGAGCTAATGAAAAACTGTTTTTT. It yields the protein CASSQGTGANEKLFF.

CDR3 amino acids: CAWSKQAAKTQYF. CDR3 coding DNA: TGTGCCTGGAGTAAACAGGCGGCAAAGACCCAGTACTTC. The V and J genes are TRBV30 and TRBJ2-5, with D perhaps matching TRBD1 (5 bases). Germline V CDR1 and CDR2: GTSNPN, SVGIG (reference sequence). This CDR3 region has 13 residues. Between the trimmed V and J ends, which lost 2 bases and 6 bases, there was a span of 13 bases.

This chain links TRBV12-3 or TRBV12-4 with TRBJ2-2; a weak D match, TRBD2 (6 bases). With 6 bases removed from V and 10 bases from J, the gap between germline ends came to 15 bases. This CDR3 has 13 residues. The CDR3 reads CASSTPGEKELFF. The CDR3 region has the DNA TGTGCCAGCAGCACCCCGGGGGAGAAGGAGCTGTTTTTT.

J is TRBJ1-2 and V is TRBV30, with D possibly being TRBD1 (5 bases). The germline V and J ends were trimmed by 4 bases and 0 bases, with 15 bases remaining between them. CDR1 GTSNPN and CDR2 SVGIG come from the germline V gene (reference sequence). The CDR3 spans 15 residues. The CDR3 is CAWNPGFGPNYGYTF. CDR3 nucleotides: TGTGCCTGGAACCCAGGGTTTGGGCCTAACTATGGCTACACCTTC.

As to this clone: Other DNA variants within this sample encode the same CDR3. This chain uses TRBV3-1 (or the pseudogene TRBV3-2) with TRBJ1-1; no clear D. V lost 1 base, J lost 2 bases, and 8 bases lay in between. The germline V gene has CDR1 LGHDT and CDR2 YNNKEL (reference sequence). The CDR3 is made up of 14 amino acids. The CDR3 region is CASSQVLANTEAFF. CDR3 sequence (DNA): TGTGCCAGCAGCCAAGTCCTAGCTAACACTGAAGCTTTCTTT.

This clone was counted once. The chain employs TRBV5-6 and TRBJ2-6; 9 bases agree with TRBD1. The CDR3 is 19 amino acids. Germline V gives CDR1 SGHDT, CDR2 YYEEEE. V shed 4 bases and J 4 bases; nucleotides not matched to a gene: 15. The CDR3 loop is CASSVLQGAGSSGANVLTF. CDR3 DNA sequence: TGTGCCAGCAGCGTATTACAGGGGGCAGGATCGTCCGGGGCCAACGTCCTGACTTTC.

This clone was recorded once. This chain uses TRBV18 with TRBJ1-5; no clear D. Looked up from germline, CDR1 is KGHSH and CDR2 is LQKENI. The length of the CDR3 is 12 residues. Deletions cut 6 bases from V and 4 bases from J, with 7 bases between. The CDR3 loop reads CASSEYNQPQHF. In DNA form, the CDR3 reads TGTGCCAGCTCGGAGTATAATCAGCCCCAGCATTTT. Combining the CDR3 with reference TRBV18 and TRBJ1-5 gives the whole variable domain NAGVMQNPRHLVRRRGQEARLRCSPMKGHSHVYWYRQLPEEGLKFMVYLQKENIIDESGMPKERFSAEFPKEGPSILRIQQVVRGDSAAYFCASSEYNQPQHFGDGTRLSIL.

The chain links TRBV19 to TRBJ1-5, with D possibly matching TRBD1 (5 bases). The ends were cut back, 3 bases at V and 4 bases at J, with 13 bases in the middle. Germline V gene sequence: CDR1 LNHDA, CDR2 SQIVND (reference sequence). CDR3 length equals 15 residues. The CDR3 sequence is CASSILDRKNQPQHF. In DNA form, the CDR3 reads TGTGCCAGTAGTATCCTCGACAGAAAGAATCAGCCCCAGCATTTT.